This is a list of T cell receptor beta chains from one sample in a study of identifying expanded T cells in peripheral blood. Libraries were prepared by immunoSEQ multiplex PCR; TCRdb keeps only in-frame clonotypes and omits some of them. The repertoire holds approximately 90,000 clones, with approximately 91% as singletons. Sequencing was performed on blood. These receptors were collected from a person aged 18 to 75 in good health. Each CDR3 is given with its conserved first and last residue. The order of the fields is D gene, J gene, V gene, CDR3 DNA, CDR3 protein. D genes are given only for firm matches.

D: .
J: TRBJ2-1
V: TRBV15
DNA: TGTGCCACCAGCAGAGTTGGTCAGGGCTACAATGAGCAGTTCTTC
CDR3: CATSRVGQGYNEQFF

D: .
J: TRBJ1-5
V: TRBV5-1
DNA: TGCGCCAGCAGCTTGGGAGGTCCGCCGAAGCCCCAGCATTTT
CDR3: CASSLGGPPKPQHF

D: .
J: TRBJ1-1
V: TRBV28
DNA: TGTGCCAGCAGTGCCCCTGGCATGAACACTGAAGCTTTCTTT
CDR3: CASSAPGMNTEAFF

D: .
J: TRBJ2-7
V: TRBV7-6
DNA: TGTGCCAGCAGCCCGAGGCTCCTGCAGGGTACCTACGAGCAGTACTTC
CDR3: CASSPRLLQGTYEQYF

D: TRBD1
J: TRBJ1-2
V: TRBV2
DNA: TGTGCCAGCAGGGGACAGGGGGCCATTACTGGCTACACCTTC
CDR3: CASRGQGAITGYTF

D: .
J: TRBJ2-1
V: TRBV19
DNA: TGTGCCAGTAGCTATAAGAGCTCCTACAATGAGCAGTTCTTC
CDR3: CASSYKSSYNEQFF

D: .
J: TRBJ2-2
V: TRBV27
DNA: TGTGCCAGCAGTTCCTATAGCGCCTCGAACACCGGGGAGCTGTTTTTT
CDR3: CASSSYSASNTGELFF

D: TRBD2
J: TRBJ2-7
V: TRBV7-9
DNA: TGTGCCAGCAGCTTTCGGACTAGCGGGGCCTACGAGCAGTACTTC
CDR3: CASSFRTSGAYEQYF

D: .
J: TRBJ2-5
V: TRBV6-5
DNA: TGTGCCACCAGTAGGGGGTACCAAGAGACCCAGTACTTC
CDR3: CATSRGYQETQYF

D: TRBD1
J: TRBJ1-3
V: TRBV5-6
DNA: TGTGCCAGCAGCCACACAGGGGTCGGAAACACCATATATTTT
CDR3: CASSHTGVGNTIYF

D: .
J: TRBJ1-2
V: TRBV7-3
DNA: TGTGCCAGCAGCTCCGCAGGAGGCCTCACCTTC
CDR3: CASSSAGGLTF